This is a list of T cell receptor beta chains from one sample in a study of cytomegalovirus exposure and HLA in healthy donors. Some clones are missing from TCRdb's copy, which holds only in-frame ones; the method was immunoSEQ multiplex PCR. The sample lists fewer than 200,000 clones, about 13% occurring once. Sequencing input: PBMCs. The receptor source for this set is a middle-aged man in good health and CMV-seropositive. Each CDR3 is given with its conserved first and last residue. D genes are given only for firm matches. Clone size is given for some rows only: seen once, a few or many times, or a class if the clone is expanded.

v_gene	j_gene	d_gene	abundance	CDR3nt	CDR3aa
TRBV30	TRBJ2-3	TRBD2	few	TGTGCCTGGAGCCTGGGGAGCGGGGGGGCAGATACGCAGTATTTT	CAWSLGSGGADTQYF
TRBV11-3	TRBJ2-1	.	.	TGTGCCAGCAGCTTACCTGGGACTCAGGGATGGGAGCAGTTCTTC	CASSLPGTQGWEQFF
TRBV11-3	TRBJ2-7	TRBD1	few	TGTGCCAGCAGCGTGACAGGGGACGAGCAGTACTTC	CASSVTGDEQYF
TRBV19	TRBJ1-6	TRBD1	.	TGTGCCAGTAGTATAACAACAGGGGGATCACCCCTCCACTTT	CASSITTGGSPLHF
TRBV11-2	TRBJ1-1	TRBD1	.	TGTGCCAGCAGCCTCGACAGGGGAAACACTGAAGCTTTCTTT	CASSLDRGNTEAFF
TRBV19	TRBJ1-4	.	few	TGTGCCAGTAGCCCCCGGACGACAGTCACCAATGAAAAACTGTTTTTT	CASSPRTTVTNEKLFF
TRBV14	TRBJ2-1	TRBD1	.	TGTGCCAGCAGCCAGAGGCAGGGGGCCCCCAATGAGCAGTTCTTC	CASSQRQGAPNEQFF
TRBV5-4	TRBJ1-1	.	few	TGTGCCAGCAGCAGCCAATCGAACACTGAAGCTTTCTTT	CASSSQSNTEAFF
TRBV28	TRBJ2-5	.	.	TGTGCCAGCGCGATGTTGGGGCTGAAGACCCAGTACTTC	CASAMLGLKTQYF
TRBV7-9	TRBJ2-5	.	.	TGTGCCAGCAGCTCCATGGCCATCCAAGAGACCCAGTACTTC	CASSSMAIQETQYF
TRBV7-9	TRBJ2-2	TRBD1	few	TGTGCCAGCAGCTTGGGAACGGGACAGGGTGTAGGCACCGGGGAGCTGTTTTTT	CASSLGTGQGVGTGELFF
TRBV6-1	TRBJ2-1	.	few	TGTGCCAGCAGTGAAATAAATGAGCAGTTCTTC	CASSEINEQFF
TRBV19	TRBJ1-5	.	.	TGTGCCAGTAGTATAGGTGGCCTAAGCGGCAATCAGCCCCAGCATTTT	CASSIGGLSGNQPQHF
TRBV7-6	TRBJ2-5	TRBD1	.	TGTGCCAGCAGCTTAGGGACAGGGTTGGAGACCCAGTACTTC	CASSLGTGLETQYF
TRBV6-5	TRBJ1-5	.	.	TGTGCCAGCAGTTCACTGGAGTATAAGCCCCAGCATTTT	CASSSLEYKPQHF
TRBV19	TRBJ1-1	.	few	TGTGCCAGTAGTATAAAGCTCAGGGGTTCTGAAGCTTTCTTT	CASSIKLRGSEAFF
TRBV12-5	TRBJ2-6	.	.	TGTGCTAGTGGTTCATCCCGGGATATTACCGGGGCCAACGTCCTGACTTTC	CASGSSRDITGANVLTF
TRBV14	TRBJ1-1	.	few	TGTGCCAGCAGCCTTAATTCAGGGACTGAAGCTTTCTTT	CASSLNSGTEAFF
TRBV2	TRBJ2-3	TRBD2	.	TGTGCCAGCAGGGCACTAGCGACTAGCACAGATACGCAGTATTTT	CASRALATSTDTQYF
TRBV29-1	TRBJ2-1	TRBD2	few	TGCAGCGCCTCCATTAGCGGGTACAATGAGCAGTTCTTC	CSASISGYNEQFF
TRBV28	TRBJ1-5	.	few	TGTGCCAGCAGCCGCCGGGGAATTAGCAATCAGCCCCAGCATTTT	CASSRRGISNQPQHF
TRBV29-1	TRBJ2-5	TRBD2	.	TGCAGCGGTACAACTAGCGGGGGAGGAGAGACCCAGTACTTC	CSGTTSGGGETQYF
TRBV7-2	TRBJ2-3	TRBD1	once	TGTGCCAGCAGCTTAGGGGACAGGGGGGATACGCAGTATTTT	CASSLGDRGDTQYF